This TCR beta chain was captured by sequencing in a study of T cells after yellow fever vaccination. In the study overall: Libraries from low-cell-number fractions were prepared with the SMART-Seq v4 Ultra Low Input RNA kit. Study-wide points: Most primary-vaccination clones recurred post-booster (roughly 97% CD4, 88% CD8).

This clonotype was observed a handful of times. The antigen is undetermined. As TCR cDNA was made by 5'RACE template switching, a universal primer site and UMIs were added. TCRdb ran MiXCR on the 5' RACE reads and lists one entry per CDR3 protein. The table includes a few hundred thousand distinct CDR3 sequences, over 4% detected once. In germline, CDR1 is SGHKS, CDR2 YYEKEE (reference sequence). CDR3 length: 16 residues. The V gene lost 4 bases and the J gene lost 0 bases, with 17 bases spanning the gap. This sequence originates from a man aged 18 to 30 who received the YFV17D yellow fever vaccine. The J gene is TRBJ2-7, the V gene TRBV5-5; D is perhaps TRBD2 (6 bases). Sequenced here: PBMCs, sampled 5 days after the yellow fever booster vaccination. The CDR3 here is CASSVRDSFRSYEQYF. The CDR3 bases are TGTGCCAGCAGCGTCCGGGACTCGTTCCGCTCCTACGAGCAGTACTTC.